The present T cell receptor beta chain was sequenced within a study of Graves' ophthalmopathy and Graves' hyperthyroidism. Whole-study context: Hyperthyroidism was considered stable when no ophthalmopathy appeared within 18 months of follow-up. Study-wide points: Most expanded clonotypes from thyroid (those above 0.001 frequency) were also found in blood.

V was pared by 8 bases and J by 6 bases, with 11 bases between. The CDR3 has 10 residues. Germline values: CDR1 SQVTM, CDR2 ANQGSEA. Among the exclusions were patients with other autoimmune diseases, uncontrolled infections, pregnancy or lactation. Comment on this clonotype: Its matching antigen is unknown.

The authors amplified TCR beta CDR3 regions from RNA transcripts. The workflow started with a first-round RT-PCR run with HTBI primers and then moved on to a second-round multiplex PCR. TCRdb redid the calling of the multiplex PCR reads with MiXCR, one entry per CDR3 protein. This table holds 560,000 or so distinct CDR3 sequences, just under 40% found once. The V and J genes are TRBV29-1 and TRBJ2-7; tentatively, D is TRBD1 (5 bases). The sequenced material came from peripheral blood or thyroid tissue (not recorded which). This TCR was recovered from an adult man with Graves' hyperthyroidism. As DNA, the CDR3 is TGCAGCCGCGGACAAGCCGAGCAGTACTTC. Amino acids: CSRGQAEQYF.